This T cell receptor beta chain was identified during a study of cytomegalovirus exposure and HLA in healthy donors. Note on this clone: Its antigen is unidentified.

PCR involved 60 Vbeta and 13 Jbeta primers. Repertoires were generated with immunoSEQ multiplex PCR, while TCRdb's copy carries only in-frame clones and drops some. Across about 74,000 clones, the top ten clones capture around 7% of the sample. The study, taken as a whole, reports: Under in vitro conditions, a few CMV-associated chains were confirmed as specific for CMV antigens. Apart from CMV serostatus, no immune exposure information was available. Later genetic work tied a missense DCLRE1C variant to beta-chain V and J trimming.

Trimming shortened V by 0 bases and J by 1 base, and 15 bases separated the two germline ends. CDR1 is SGHTA, CDR2 FQGNSA, per germline. The CDR3 sequence is 18 residues long. The donors (healthy individuals) were bone marrow donors. V and J are TRBV7-2 and TRBJ2-2; a possible D gene is TRBD1 (5 bases). The source is a female donor in good health and CMV-seropositive. Sequencing was performed on PBMCs. The CDR3 DNA follows: TGTGCCAGCAGCTTAGCGCTCTGGCAGGGCAGGAACACCGGGGAGCTGTTTTTT. Translation gives CASSLALWQGRNTGELFF.